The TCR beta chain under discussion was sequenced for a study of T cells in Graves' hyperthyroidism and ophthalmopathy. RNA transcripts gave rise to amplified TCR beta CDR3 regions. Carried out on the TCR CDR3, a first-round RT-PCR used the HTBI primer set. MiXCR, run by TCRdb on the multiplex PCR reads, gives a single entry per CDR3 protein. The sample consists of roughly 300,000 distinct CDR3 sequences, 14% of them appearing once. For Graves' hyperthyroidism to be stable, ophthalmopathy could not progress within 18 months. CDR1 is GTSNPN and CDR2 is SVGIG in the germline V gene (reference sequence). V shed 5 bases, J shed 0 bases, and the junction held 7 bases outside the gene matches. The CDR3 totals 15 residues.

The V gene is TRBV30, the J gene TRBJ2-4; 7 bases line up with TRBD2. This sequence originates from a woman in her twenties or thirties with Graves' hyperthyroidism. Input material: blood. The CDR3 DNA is TGTGCCTGGTCCGGGACTACAGTAGCCAAAAACATTCAGTACTTC. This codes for CAWSGTTVAKNIQYF.